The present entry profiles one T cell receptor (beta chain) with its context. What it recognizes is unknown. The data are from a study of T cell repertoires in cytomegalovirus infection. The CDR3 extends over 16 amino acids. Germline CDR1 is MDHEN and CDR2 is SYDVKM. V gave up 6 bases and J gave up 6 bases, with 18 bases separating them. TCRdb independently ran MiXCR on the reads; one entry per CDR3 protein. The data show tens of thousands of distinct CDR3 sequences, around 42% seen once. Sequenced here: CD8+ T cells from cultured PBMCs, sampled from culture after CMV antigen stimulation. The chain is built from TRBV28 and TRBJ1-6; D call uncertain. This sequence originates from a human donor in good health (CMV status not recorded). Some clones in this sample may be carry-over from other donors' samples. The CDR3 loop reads CASSSNLPRVNSPLHF. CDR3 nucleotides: TGTGCCAGCAGCTCCAACCTCCCCCGGGTTAATTCACCCCTCCACTTT.